Detailed here is one T cell receptor (beta chain). This sample is part of a study of CD8 T cells in Susac syndrome. Study context: Treatment status at blood draw for the Susac syndrome patients was therapy-naive, corticosteroids, or intravenous immunoglobulin alone.

CD8+ and CD4+ T cells from blood underwent TCR beta sequencing, which was carried out in a high-throughput format. The TEMRA cells underwent FACS enrichment, while the CD8+ and CD4+ T cells underwent negative isolation. Germline V CDR1 and CDR2: SGDLS, YYNGEE. The ends were cut back, 2 bases at V and 6 bases at J, with 19 bases in the middle. The CDR3 runs 16 residues. Random-hexamer reverse transcription was applied to roughly 0.45 to 1 ug RNA. Multiplex immunoSEQ PCR targeted 54 Vbeta and 13 Jbeta TCR beta segments. Each CDR3 protein gets one entry after TCRdb re-called the immunoSEQ multiplex PCR reads with MiXCR. Among about 190,000 distinct CDR3 sequences listed, about 94% were seen once.

The specimen was CD4+ T cells from PBMCs. The chain recombines TRBV9 with TRBJ2-3; D is unclear. The receptor was isolated from a human donor with Susac syndrome. As DNA, the CDR3 is TGTGCCAGCAGCGTGCTCGGACGGATCGCTTCGGATACGCAGTATTTT. It specifies CASSVLGRIASDTQYF.